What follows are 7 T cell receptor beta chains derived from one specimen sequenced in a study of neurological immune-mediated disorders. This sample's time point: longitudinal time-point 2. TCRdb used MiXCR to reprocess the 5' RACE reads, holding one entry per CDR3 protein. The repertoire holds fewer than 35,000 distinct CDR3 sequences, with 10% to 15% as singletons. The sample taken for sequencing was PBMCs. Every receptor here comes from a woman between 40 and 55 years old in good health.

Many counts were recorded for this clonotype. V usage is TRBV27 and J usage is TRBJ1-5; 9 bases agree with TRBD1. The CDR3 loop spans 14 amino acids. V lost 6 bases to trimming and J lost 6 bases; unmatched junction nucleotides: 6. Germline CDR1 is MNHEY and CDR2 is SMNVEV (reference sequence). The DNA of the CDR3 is TGTGCCAGCAGCCCACAGGGGGCTTCTCAGCCCCAGCATTTT. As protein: CASSPQGASQPQHF.

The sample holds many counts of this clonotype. The CDR3 protein is CASSLDRGGYTF. CDR3 sequence (DNA): TGCGCCAGCAGCTTGGACAGAGGTGGCTACACCTTC. The rearrangement uses TRBV5-1 and TRBJ1-2; unclear D gene. Trimming took off 0 bases at V and 7 bases at J, with 7 bases between the two ends. This CDR3 region has 12 residues. Germline-derived CDR1 and CDR2 are SGHRS and YFSETQ. Supplemented by reference TRBV5-1 and TRBJ1-2, the full variable domain reads KAGVTQTPRYLIKTRGQQVTLSCSPISGHRSVSWYQQTPGQGLQFLFEYFSETQRNKGNFPGRFSGRQFSNSRSEMNVSTLELGDSALYLCASSLDRGGYTFGSGTRLTVV.

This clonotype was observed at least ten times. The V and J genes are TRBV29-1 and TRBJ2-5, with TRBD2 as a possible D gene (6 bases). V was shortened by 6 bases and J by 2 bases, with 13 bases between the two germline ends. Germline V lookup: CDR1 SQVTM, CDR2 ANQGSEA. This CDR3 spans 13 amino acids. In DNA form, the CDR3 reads TGCAGCGTCATTTGGAGGGGACAAGAGACCCAGTACTTC. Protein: CSVIWRGQETQYF.

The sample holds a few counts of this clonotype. CDR3 amino acids: CASSYEFGPGYTF. In nucleotides, the CDR3 is TGTGCCAGCAGTTACGAATTTGGCCCCGGCTACACCTTC. This chain links TRBV6-2 or TRBV6-3 with TRBJ1-2; D gene uncertain. The CDR3 contains 13 residues. V lost 2 bases, J lost 8 bases, and 12 bases lay in between. Germline V gene data show CDR1 as MNHEY and CDR2 as SVGEGT.

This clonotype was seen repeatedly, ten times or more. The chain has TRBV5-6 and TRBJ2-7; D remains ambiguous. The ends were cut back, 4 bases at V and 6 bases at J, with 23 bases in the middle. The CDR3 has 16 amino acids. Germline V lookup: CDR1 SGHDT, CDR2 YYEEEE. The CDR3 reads CASSTGRTVFWVEQYF. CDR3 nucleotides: TGTGCCAGCAGCACCGGACGGACGGTATTCTGGGTCGAGCAGTACTTC.

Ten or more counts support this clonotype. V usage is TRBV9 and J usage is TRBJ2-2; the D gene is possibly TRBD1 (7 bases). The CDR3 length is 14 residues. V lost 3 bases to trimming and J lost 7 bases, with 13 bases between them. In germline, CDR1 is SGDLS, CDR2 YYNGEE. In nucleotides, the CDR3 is TGTGCCAGCAGCGCCAGGGGGGAAAACGGGGAGCTGTTTTTT. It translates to CASSARGENGELFF. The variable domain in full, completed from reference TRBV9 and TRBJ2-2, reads DSGVTQTPKHLITATGQRVTLRCSPRSGDLSVYWYQQSLDQGLQFLIQYYNGEERAKGNILERFSAQQFPDLHSELNLSSLELGDSALYFCASSARGENGELFFGEGSRLTVL.

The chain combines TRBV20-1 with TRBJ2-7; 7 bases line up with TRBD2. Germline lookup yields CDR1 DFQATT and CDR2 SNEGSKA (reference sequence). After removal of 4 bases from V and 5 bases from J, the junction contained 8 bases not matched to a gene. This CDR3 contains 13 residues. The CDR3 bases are TGCAGTGCTACCCCAGCGGGAAAAGACGAGCAGTACTTC. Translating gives CSATPAGKDEQYF.